Shown below are 14 T cell receptor beta chains from a single sample sequenced in a study of shared clonotypes between healthy human individuals. Some clones are missing from TCRdb's copy, which holds only in-frame ones; the method was immunoSEQ multiplex PCR. The table lists more than 1 million clones, roughly 74% of them singletons. The sequenced sample consisted of memory CD4+ T cells from PBMCs. Subset given: CD45RA-negative fraction. The receptors derive from a man in his late teens or twenties in good health. Some clones in this sample may be carry-over from other donors' samples.

V usage is TRBV19 and J usage is TRBJ2-5; D unresolved. Trimming left V 1 base short and J 4 bases short, with 10 bases between. The germline V gene encodes CDR1 LNHDA and CDR2 SQIVND (reference sequence). This CDR3 region has 14 residues. The CDR3 loop is CASSIGRVGETQYF. DNA of the CDR3: TGTGCCAGTAGTATAGGTAGGGTGGGAGAGACCCAGTACTTC. The whole variable domain, filled in from reference TRBV19 and TRBJ2-5, reads DGGITQSPKYLFRKEGQNVTLSCEQNLNHDAMYWYRQDPGQGLRLIYYSQIVNDFQKGDIAEGYSVSREKKESFPLTVTSAQKNPTAFYLCASSIGRVGETQYFGPGTRLLVL.

This clone occurred a few times. In the same sample, other DNA sequences code for this CDR3. This sequence joins TRBV5-5 and TRBJ1-3, with a weak D call TRBD1 (6 bases). Germline V gives CDR1 SGHKS, CDR2 YYEKEE (reference sequence). This CDR3 comprises 15 residues. V lost 5 bases, J lost 0 bases, and 12 bases lay in between. The CDR3 spells CASSLQGSSGNTIYF. The CDR3 region has the DNA TGTGCCAGCAGTTTACAGGGAAGCTCTGGAAACACCATATATTTT.

The chain uses TRBV28 and TRBJ1-2; D unclear. Germline loops: CDR1 MDHEN, CDR2 SYDVKM. V lost 6 bases and J lost 0, with 8 bases in between. CDR3 length: 13 amino acids. The CDR3 DNA is TGTGCCAGCAGCCCACCGTCTAACTATGGCTACACCTTC. It is translated as CASSPPSNYGYTF.

The DNA for the CDR3 is TGTGCCAGCAGCGAACAAGATACGCAGTATTTT. It translates to CASSEQDTQYF. This chain uses TRBV9 with TRBJ2-3, with D uncertain. The germline V and J ends were trimmed by 3 bases and 5 bases, with 4 bases remaining between them. Germline assignment: CDR1 SGDLS and CDR2 YYNGEE. The CDR3 has 11 amino acids. The full variable domain, with the rest looked up from reference TRBV9 and TRBJ2-3, is DSGVTQTPKHLITATGQRVTLRCSPRSGDLSVYWYQQSLDQGLQFLIQYYNGEERAKGNILERFSAQQFPDLHSELNLSSLELGDSALYFCASSEQDTQYFGPGTRLTVL.

V is TRBV30 and J is TRBJ1-2, with a possible D match to TRBD1 (5 bases). Germline V CDR1 and CDR2: GTSNPN, SVGIG (reference sequence). The CDR3 is 12 amino acids. Trimming shortened V by 0 bases and J by 5 bases, and 7 bases separated the two germline ends. The CDR3: CAWSVKGYGYTF. DNA for the CDR3: TGTGCCTGGAGTGTAAAGGGGTATGGCTACACCTTC.

The chain joins TRBV5-1 to TRBJ2-3; D perhaps matches TRBD2 (6 bases). Germline CDR1 SGHRS, CDR2 YFSETQ. With 7 bases removed from V and 0 bases from J, the gap between germline ends came to 15 bases. The CDR3 sequence is 15 residues long. The CDR3 region has the DNA TGCGCCAGCCGAATTTTAGCGGATAGCACAGATACGCAGTATTTT. Protein sequence: CASRILADSTDTQYF.

The chain uses TRBV7-2 and TRBJ2-7; D may be TRBD1 (6 bases). V lost 5 bases to trimming and J lost 6 bases, with 14 bases between them. Looked up from germline, CDR1 is SGHTA and CDR2 is FQGNSA. This CDR3 has 13 amino acids. The CDR3 DNA is TGTGCCAGCAGCCCACAGGGTTTGGTCGAGCAGTACTTC. Translated: CASSPQGLVEQYF.

The rearrangement links TRBV9 to TRBJ2-1; 12 bases align to TRBD2. This CDR3 spans 13 amino acids. Trimming took 7 bases from V and 7 from J; bases not matched to a gene: 3. Per germline, CDR1 SGDLS and CDR2 YYNGEE. CDR3 in DNA: TGTGCCAGCGGACTAGCGGGAAGGAATGAGCAGTTCTTC. Translation gives CASGLAGRNEQFF.

The chain uses TRBV5-1 and TRBJ2-7; D call uncertain. The germline V gene has CDR1 SGHRS and CDR2 YFSETQ. The CDR3 sequence is 15 residues long. The V gene lost 0 bases and the J gene lost 0 bases, with 10 bases spanning the gap. CDR3 loop: CASSLVGGPSYEQYF. The CDR3 bases are TGCGCCAGCAGCTTGGTAGGCGGCCCCTCCTACGAGCAGTACTTC.

V and J are TRBV30 and TRBJ1-5; D not certain. CDR1 is GTSNPN, CDR2 SVGIG, per germline (reference sequence). CDR3 size: 13 residues. With 4 bases removed from V and 0 bases from J, the gap between germline ends came to 7 bases. CDR3 nucleotide sequence: TGTGCCTGGAATAAGTATAGCAATCAGCCCCAGCATTTT. The encoded protein is CAWNKYSNQPQHF.

Concerning this clone itself: One base away lies a much larger clone, so this may be a sequencing read error. The chain is built from TRBV5-6 and TRBJ2-7, with 11 nucleotides matching TRBD2. The CDR3 is 15 residues long. CDR1 is SGHDT and CDR2 is YYEEEE in the germline V gene. The V and J ends lost 2 bases and 6 bases, in that order; junction bases with no gene match: 7. For the CDR3, the DNA is TGTGCCAGCAGCTTCCGTAGCGGGAGGGCCAGCGAGCAGTACTTC. Its protein is CASSFRSGRASEQYF. Drawing the rest from reference TRBV5-6 and TRBJ2-7, the complete variable domain is DAGVTQSPTHLIKTRGQQVTLRCSPKSGHDTVSWYQQALGQGPQFIFQYYEEEERQRGNFPDRFSGHQFPNYSSELNVNALLLGDSALYLCASSFRSGRASEQYFGPGTRLTVT.

The J gene is TRBJ1-2, the V gene TRBV30; D may be TRBD1 (6 bases). Germline V gives CDR1 GTSNPN, CDR2 SVGIG (reference sequence). This CDR3 comprises 15 residues. Trimming cost V 8 bases and J 4 bases, with 23 bases left between them. CDR3 bases: TGTGCCGGGCGCTTCCGCGGGGGGGGCGGCTATGGCTACACCTTC. Its protein is CAGRFRGGGGYGYTF.

The J gene is TRBJ2-1, the V gene TRBV18; D is unresolved. The CDR3 consists of 15 residues. The V end lost 3 bases, the J end lost 0 bases, and 9 bases lay between the germline ends. From germline, CDR1 is KGHSH and CDR2 LQKENI. DNA of the CDR3: TGTGCCAGCTCACCTGGGCAGCCCTCCTACAATGAGCAGTTCTTC. This codes for CASSPGQPSYNEQFF. Using reference TRBV18 and TRBJ2-1 for the parts outside the CDR3, the full variable domain is NAGVMQNPRHLVRRRGQEARLRCSPMKGHSHVYWYRQLPEEGLKFMVYLQKENIIDESGMPKERFSAEFPKEGPSILRIQQVVRGDSAAYFCASSPGQPSYNEQFFGPGTRLTVL.

This chain connects TRBV28 to TRBJ2-7; 8 positions agree with TRBD1. The J segment lost 3 bases and the V segment lost 6 bases, leaving 7 bases of the junction unmatched. CDR1 MDHEN and CDR2 SYDVKM come from the germline V gene. The CDR3 sequence is 14 residues long. As DNA, the CDR3 is TGTGCCAGCAGATCAGGGGGCGAGGTCTACGAGCAGTACTTC. Amino acids: CASRSGGEVYEQYF.